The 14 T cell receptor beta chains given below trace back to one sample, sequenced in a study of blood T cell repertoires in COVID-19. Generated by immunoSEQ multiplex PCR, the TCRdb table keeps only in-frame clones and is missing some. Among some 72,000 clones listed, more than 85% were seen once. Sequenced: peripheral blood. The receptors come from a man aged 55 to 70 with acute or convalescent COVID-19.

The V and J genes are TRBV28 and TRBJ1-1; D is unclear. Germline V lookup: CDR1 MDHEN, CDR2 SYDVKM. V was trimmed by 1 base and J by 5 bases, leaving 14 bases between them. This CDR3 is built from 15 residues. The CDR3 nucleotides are TGTGCCAGCAGTTTATCTGTTCAAGGGAGTACTGAAGCTTTCTTT. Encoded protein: CASSLSVQGSTEAFF.

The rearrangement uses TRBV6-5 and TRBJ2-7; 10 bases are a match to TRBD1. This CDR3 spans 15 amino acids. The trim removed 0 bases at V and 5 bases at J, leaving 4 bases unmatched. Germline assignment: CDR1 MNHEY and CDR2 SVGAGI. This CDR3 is CASSYSRDRGHEQYF. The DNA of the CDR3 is TGTGCCAGCAGTTACTCGAGGGACAGGGGCCACGAGCAGTACTTC.

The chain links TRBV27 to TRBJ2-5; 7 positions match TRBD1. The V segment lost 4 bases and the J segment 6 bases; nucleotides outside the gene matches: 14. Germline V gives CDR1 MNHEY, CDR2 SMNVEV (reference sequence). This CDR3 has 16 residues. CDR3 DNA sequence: TGTGCCAGCAGTTCCCGAGGACAGGTGCCATCCCAGACCCAGTACTTC. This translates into CASSSRGQVPSQTQYF.

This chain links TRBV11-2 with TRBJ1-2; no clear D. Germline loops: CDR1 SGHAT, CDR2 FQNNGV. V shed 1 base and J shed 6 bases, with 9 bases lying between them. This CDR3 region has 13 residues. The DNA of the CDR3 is TGTGCCAGCAGCTTAGCTGCTGGCAATGGCTACACCTTC. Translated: CASSLAAGNGYTF.

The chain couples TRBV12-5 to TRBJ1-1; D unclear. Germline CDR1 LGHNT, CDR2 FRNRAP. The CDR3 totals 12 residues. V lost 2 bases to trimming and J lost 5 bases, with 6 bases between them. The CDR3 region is CASGLWQTEAFF. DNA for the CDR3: TGTGCTAGTGGTTTGTGGCAGACTGAAGCTTTCTTT.

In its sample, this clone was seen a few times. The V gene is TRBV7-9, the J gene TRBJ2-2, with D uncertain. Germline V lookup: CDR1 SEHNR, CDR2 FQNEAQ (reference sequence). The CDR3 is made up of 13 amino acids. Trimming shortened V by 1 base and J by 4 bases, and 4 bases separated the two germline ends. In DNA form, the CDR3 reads TGTGCCAGCAGCTTAGAACTCACCGGGGAGCTGTTTTTT. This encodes CASSLELTGELFF.

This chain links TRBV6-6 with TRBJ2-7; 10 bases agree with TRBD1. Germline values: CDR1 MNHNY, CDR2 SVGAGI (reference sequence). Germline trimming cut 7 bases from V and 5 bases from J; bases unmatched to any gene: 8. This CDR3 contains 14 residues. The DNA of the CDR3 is TGTGCCAGCACCCCGACAGGGGGCGGGGACGAGCAGTACTTC. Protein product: CASTPTGGGDEQYF.

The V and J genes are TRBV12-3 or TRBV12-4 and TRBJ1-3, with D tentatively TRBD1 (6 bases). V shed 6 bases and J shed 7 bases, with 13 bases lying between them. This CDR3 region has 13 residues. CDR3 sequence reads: CASSKQGRNTIYF. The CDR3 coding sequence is TGTGCCAGCAGCAAACAGGGCAGGAACACCATATATTTT.

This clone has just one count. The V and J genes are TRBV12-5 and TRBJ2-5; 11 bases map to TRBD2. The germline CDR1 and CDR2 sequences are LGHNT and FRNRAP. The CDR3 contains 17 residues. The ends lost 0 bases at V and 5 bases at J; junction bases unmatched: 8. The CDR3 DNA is TGTGCTAGTGGTTTGGTTCAACTAGCGGGAGAATCCGAGACCCAGTACTTC. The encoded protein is CASGLVQLAGESETQYF.

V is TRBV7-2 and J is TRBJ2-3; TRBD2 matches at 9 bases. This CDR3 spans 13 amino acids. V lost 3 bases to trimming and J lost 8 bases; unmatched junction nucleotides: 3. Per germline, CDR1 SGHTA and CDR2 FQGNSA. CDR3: CASSLAGGGTQYF. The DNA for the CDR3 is TGTGCCAGCAGCTTGGCGGGAGGGGGTACGCAGTATTTT.

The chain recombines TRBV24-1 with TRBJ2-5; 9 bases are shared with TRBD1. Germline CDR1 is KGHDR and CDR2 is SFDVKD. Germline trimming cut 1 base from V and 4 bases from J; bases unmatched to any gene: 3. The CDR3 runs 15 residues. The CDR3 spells CATSDFTGGRETQYF. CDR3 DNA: TGTGCCACCAGTGATTTCACAGGGGGCCGAGAGACCCAGTACTTC.

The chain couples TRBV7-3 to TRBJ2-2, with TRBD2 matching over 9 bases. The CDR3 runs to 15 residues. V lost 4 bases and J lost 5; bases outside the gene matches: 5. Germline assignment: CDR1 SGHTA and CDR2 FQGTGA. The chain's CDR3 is CASSSAGGQTGELFF. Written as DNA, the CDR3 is TGTGCCAGCAGCTCGGCGGGGGGGCAAACCGGGGAGCTGTTTTTT.

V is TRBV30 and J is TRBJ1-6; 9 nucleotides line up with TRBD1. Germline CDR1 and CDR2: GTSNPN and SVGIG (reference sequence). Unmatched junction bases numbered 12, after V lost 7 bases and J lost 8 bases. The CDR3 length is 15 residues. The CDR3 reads CAYLSGTGFDSPLHF. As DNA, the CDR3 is TGTGCCTACTTGTCCGGGACAGGGTTTGATTCACCCCTCCACTTT.

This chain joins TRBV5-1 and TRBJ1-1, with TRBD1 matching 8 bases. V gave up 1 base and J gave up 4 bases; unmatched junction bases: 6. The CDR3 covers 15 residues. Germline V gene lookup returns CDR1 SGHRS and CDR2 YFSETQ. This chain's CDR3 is CASSLRTGQATEAFF. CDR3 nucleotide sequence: TGCGCCAGCAGCTTGAGGACAGGGCAAGCCACTGAAGCTTTCTTT.